This T cell receptor (beta chain) is drawn from a study of T-cell memory formation after mild COVID-19. TCRdb re-called the 5' RACE reads with MiXCR, one entry per CDR3 protein. In the table there are under 450,000 distinct CDR3 sequences, approximately 15% of which are singletons. Remarks on this clonotype: The antigen is unknown.

The CDR3 loop spans 13 amino acids. Germline-derived CDR1 and CDR2 are SQVTM and ANQGSEA. The trim removed 4 bases at V and 3 bases at J, leaving 5 bases unmatched. The study, taken as a whole, reports: Contracting clones from day 15 to 85 had balanced CD4/CD8; later expanders favoured CD4+.

The sequencing sample was made of PBMCs or a T cell subset sorted from them (not recorded which). The sequence came from a man between 18 and 35 years old who had mild COVID-19 (a few samples of this study predate the infection). Cell type and time point are not known. The V call is TRBV29-1, the J call TRBJ1-1; 7 nucleotides align to TRBD1. The CDR3 sequence is CSVGRGADTEAFF. The CDR3 nucleotides read TGCAGCGTTGGCAGGGGGGCGGACACTGAAGCTTTCTTT.